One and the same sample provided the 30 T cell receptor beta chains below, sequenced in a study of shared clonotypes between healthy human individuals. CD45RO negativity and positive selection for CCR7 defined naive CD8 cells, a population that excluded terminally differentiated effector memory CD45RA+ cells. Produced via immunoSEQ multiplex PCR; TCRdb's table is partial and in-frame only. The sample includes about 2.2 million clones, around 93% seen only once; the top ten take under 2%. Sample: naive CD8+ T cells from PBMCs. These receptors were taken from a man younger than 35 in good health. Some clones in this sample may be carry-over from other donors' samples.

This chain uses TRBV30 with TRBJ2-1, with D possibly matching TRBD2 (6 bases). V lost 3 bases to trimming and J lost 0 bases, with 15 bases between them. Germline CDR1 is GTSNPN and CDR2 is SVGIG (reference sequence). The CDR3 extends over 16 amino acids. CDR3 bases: TGTGCCTGGAGCGACCCGGGGGAAAGCTCCTACAATGAGCAGTTCTTC. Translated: CAWSDPGESSYNEQFF.

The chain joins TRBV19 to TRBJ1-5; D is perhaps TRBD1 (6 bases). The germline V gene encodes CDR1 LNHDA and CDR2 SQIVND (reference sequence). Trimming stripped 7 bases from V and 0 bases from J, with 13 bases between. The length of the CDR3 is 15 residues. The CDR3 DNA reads TGTGCCAGTAATACAGCAGGGGCTAGCAATCAGCCCCAGCATTTT. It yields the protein CASNTAGASNQPQHF.

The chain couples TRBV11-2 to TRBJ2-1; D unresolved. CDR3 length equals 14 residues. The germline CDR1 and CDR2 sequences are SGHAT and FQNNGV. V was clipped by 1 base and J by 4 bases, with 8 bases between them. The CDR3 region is CASSLALGYNEQFF. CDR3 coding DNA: TGTGCCAGCAGCTTAGCCCTGGGGTACAATGAGCAGTTCTTC.

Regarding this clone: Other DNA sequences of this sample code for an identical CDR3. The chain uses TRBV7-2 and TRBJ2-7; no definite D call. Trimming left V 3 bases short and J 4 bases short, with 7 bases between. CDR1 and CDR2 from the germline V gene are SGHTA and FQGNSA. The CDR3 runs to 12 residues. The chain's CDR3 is CASSLPRYEQYF. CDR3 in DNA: TGTGCCAGCAGCTTGCCTCGTTACGAGCAGTACTTC.

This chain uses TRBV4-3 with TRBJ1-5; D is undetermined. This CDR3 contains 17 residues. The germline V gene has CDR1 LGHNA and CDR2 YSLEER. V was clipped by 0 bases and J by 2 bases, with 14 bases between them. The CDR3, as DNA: TGCGCCAGCAGCCAAGATGAGGGAGTTCGCGGCAATCAGCCCCAGCATTTT. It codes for CASSQDEGVRGNQPQHF.

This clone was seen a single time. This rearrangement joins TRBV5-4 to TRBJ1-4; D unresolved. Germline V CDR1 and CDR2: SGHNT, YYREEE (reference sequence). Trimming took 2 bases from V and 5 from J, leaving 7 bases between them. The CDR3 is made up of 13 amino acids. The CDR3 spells CASSFQENEKLFF. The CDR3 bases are TGTGCCAGCAGCTTCCAGGAGAATGAAAAACTGTTTTTT.

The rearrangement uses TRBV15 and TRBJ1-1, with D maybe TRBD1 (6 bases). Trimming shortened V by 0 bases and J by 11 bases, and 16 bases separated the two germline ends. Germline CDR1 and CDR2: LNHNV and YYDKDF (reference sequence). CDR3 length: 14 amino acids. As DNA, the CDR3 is TGTGCCACCAGCAGAGATATGGGGGCGCGGGGGGCTTTCTTT. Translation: CATSRDMGARGAFF.

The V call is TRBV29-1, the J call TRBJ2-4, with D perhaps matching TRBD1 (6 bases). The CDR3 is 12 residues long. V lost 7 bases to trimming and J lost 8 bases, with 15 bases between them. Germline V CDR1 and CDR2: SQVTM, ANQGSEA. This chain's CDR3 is CSGQTGLDIQYF. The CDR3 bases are TGCAGCGGGCAGACAGGTCTTGACATTCAGTACTTC. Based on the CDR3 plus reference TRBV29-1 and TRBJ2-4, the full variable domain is SAVISQKPSRDICQRGTSLTIQCQVDSQVTMMFWYRQQPGQSLTLIATANQGSEATYESGFVIDKFPISRPNLTFSTLTVSNMSPEDSSIYLCSGQTGLDIQYFGAGTRLSVL.

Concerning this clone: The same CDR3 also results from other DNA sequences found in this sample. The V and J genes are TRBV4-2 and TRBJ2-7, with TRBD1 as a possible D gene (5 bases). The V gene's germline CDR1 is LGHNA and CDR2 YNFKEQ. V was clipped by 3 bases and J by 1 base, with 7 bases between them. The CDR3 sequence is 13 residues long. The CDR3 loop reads CASSQGPSYEQYF. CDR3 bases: TGTGCCAGCAGCCAGGGGCCTTCCTACGAGCAGTACTTC.

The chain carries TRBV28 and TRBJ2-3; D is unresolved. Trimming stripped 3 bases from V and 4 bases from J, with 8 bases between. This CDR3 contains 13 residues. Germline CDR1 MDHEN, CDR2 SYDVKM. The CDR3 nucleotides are TGTGCCAGCAGTTTTTTTGAGGCAGATACGCAGTATTTT. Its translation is CASSFFEADTQYF.

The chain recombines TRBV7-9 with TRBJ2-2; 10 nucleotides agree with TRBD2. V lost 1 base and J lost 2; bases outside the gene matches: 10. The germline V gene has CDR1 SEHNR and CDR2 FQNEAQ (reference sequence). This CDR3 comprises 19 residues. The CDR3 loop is CASSLVKNIAGGNTGELFF. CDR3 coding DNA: TGTGCCAGCAGCTTAGTAAAGAACATAGCGGGAGGTAACACCGGGGAGCTGTTTTTT.

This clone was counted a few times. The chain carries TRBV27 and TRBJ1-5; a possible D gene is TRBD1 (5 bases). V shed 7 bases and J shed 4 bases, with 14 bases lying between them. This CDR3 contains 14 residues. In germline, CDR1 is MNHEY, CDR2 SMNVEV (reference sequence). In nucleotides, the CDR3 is TGTGCCAGCACCGCTACTGGGGGGAATCAGCCCCAGCATTTT. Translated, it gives CASTATGGNQPQHF.

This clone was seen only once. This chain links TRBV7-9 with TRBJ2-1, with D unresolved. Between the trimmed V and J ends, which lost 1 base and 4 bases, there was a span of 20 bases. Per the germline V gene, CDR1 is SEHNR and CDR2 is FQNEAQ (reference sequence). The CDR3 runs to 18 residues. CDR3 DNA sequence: TGTGCCAGCAGCTTAGATACCTTGGGCTCCAGCAAGTACAATGAGCAGTTCTTC. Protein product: CASSLDTLGSSKYNEQFF.

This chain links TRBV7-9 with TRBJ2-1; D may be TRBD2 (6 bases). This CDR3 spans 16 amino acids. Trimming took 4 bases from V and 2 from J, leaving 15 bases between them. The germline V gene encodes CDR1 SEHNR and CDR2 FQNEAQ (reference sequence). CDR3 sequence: CASSWAGSPPYNEQFF. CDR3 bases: TGTGCCAGCAGCTGGGCCGGGAGCCCTCCCTACAATGAGCAGTTCTTC. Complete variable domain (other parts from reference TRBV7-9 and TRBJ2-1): DTGVSQNPRHKITKRGQNVTFRCDPISEHNRLYWYRQTLGQGPEFLTYFQNEAQLEKSRLLSDRFSAERPKGSFSTLEIQRTEQGDSAMYLCASSWAGSPPYNEQFFGPGTRLTVL.

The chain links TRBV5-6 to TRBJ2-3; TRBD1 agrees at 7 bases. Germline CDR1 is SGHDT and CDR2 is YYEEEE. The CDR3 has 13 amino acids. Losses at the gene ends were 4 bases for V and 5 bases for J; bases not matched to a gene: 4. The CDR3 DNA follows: TGTGCCAGCAGCCTCCGGACAGGAGATACGCAGTATTTT. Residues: CASSLRTGDTQYF. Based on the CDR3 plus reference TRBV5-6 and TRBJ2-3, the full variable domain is DAGVTQSPTHLIKTRGQQVTLRCSPKSGHDTVSWYQQALGQGPQFIFQYYEEEERQRGNFPDRFSGHQFPNYSSELNVNALLLGDSALYLCASSLRTGDTQYFGPGTRLTVL.

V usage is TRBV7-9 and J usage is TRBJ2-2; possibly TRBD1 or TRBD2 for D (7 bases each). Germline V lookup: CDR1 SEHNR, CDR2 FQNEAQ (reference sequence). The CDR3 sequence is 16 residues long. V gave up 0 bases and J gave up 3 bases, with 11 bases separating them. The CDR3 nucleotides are TGTGCCAGCAGCTTAGCCCCAGGGGGGGACACCGGGGAGCTGTTTTTT. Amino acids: CASSLAPGGDTGELFF. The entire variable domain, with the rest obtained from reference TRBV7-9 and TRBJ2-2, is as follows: DTGVSQNPRHKITKRGQNVTFRCDPISEHNRLYWYRQTLGQGPEFLTYFQNEAQLEKSRLLSDRFSAERPKGSFSTLEIQRTEQGDSAMYLCASSLAPGGDTGELFFGEGSRLTVL.

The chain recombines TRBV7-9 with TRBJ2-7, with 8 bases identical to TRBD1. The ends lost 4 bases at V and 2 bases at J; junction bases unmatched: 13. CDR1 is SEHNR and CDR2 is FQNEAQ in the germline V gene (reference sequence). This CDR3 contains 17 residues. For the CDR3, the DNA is TGTGCCAGCAGCTCAGCTGGACAGGGACAATCCCCCTACGAGCAGTACTTC. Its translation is CASSSAGQGQSPYEQYF.

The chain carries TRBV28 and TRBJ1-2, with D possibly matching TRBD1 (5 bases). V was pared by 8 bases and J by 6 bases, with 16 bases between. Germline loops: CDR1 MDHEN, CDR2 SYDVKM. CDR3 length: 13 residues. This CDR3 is CASFLWGVNGYTF. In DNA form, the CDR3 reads TGTGCCAGCTTTCTCTGGGGGGTCAATGGCTACACCTTC.

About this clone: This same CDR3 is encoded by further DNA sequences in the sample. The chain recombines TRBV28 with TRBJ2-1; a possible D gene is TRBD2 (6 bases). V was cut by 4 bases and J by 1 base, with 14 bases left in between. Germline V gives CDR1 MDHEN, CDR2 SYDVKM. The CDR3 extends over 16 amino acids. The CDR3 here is CASSSPRERSYNEQFF. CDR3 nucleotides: TGTGCCAGCAGTTCCCCCCGGGAGAGGTCCTACAATGAGCAGTTCTTC.

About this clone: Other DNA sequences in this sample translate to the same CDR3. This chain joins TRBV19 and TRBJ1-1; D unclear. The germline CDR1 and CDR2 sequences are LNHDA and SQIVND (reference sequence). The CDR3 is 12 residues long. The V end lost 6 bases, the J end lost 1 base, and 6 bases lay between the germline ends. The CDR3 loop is CASRGGNTEAFF. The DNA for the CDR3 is TGTGCCAGTAGAGGCGGGAACACTGAAGCTTTCTTT.

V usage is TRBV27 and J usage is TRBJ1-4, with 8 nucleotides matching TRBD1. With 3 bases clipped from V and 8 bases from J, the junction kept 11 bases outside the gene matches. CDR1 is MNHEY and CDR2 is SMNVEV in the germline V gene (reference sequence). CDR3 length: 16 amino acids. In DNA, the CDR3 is TGTGCCAGCAGTTTCGCCCCGGGGCAGGGGGCGGAAAAACTGTTTTTT. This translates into CASSFAPGQGAEKLFF. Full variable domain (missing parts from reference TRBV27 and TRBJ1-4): EAQVTQNPRYLITVTGKKLTVTCSQNMNHEYMSWYRQDPGLGLRQIYYSMNVEVTDKGDVPEGYKVSRKEKRNFPLILESPSPNQTSLYFCASSFAPGQGAEKLFFGSGTQLSVL.

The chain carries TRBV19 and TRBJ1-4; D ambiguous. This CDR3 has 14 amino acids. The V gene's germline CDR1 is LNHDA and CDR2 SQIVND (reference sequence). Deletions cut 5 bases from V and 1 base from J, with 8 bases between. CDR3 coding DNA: TGTGCCAGTAGTCCGGGCAGAACTAATGAAAAACTGTTTTTT. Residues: CASSPGRTNEKLFF.

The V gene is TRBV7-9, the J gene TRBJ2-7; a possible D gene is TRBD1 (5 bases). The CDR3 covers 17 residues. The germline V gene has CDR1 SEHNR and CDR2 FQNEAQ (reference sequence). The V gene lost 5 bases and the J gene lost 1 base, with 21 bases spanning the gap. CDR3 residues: CASSRPSIGAQSYEQYF. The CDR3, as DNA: TGTGCCAGCAGCCGACCCTCTATAGGGGCACAATCCTACGAGCAGTACTTC.

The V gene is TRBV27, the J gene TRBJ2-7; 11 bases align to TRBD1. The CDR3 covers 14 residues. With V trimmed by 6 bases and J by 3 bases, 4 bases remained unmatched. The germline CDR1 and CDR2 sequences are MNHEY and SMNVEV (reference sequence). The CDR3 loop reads CASRPGQGGYEQYF. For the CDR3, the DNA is TGTGCCAGCAGACCGGGACAGGGGGGCTACGAGCAGTACTTC.

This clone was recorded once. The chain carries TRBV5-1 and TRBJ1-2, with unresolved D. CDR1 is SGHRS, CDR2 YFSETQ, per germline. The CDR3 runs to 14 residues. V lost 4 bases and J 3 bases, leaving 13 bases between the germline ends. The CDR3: CASSPEGGYYGYTF. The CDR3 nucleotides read TGCGCCAGCAGCCCGGAAGGAGGCTACTATGGCTACACCTTC. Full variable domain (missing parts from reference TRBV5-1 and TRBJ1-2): KAGVTQTPRYLIKTRGQQVTLSCSPISGHRSVSWYQQTPGQGLQFLFEYFSETQRNKGNFPGRFSGRQFSNSRSEMNVSTLELGDSALYLCASSPEGGYYGYTFGSGTRLTVV.

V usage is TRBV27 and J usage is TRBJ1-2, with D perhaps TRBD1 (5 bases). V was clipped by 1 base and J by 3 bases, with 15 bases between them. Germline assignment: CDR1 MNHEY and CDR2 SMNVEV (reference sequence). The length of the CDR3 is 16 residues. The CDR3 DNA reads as TGTGCCAGCAGTTTATTAGGGCAGCCGGGGGACTATGGCTACACCTTC. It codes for CASSLLGQPGDYGYTF.

The CDR3, as DNA: TGTGCCACCAGCAGAGAGATGGACGGGGACATTCAGTACTTC. This codes for CATSREMDGDIQYF. This chain uses TRBV15 with TRBJ2-4, with a tentative D call TRBD2 (5 bases). Germline CDR1 reads LNHNV; CDR2 reads YYDKDF (reference sequence). V lost 0 bases and J lost 8, with 11 bases in between. CDR3 length: 14 residues.

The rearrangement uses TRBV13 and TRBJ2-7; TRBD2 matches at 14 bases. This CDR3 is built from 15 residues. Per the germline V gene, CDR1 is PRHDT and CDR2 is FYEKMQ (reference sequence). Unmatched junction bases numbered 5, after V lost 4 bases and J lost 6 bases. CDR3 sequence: CASSSRTSGRIEQYF. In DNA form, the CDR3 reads TGTGCCAGCAGCTCCAGGACTAGCGGGAGGATCGAGCAGTACTTC. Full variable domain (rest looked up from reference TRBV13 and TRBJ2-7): AAGVIQSPRHLIKEKRETATLKCYPIPRHDTVYWYQQGPGQDPQFLISFYEKMQSDKGSIPDRFSAQQFSDYHSELNMSSLELGDSALYFCASSSRTSGRIEQYFGPGTRLTVT.

The CDR3 is CASSWDGRGTYNEQFF. The CDR3 DNA is TGTGCCAGCAGTTGGGACGGGAGGGGGACCTACAATGAGCAGTTCTTC. This sequence joins TRBV27 and TRBJ2-1, with 8 bases lining up with TRBD2. V was clipped by 4 bases and J by 2 bases; unmatched bases: 7. The CDR3 sequence is 16 residues long. The germline CDR1 and CDR2 sequences are MNHEY and SMNVEV (reference sequence).

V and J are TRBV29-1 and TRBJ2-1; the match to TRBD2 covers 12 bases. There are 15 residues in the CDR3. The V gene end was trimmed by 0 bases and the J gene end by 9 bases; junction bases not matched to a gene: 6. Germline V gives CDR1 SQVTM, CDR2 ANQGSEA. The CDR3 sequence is CSVEELAGGPVEQFF. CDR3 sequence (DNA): TGCAGCGTTGAAGAGCTAGCGGGAGGGCCTGTTGAGCAGTTCTTC.